One sample yielded the 20 T cell receptor beta chains listed below, sequenced in a study of control samples from healthy donors and cancer patients. TCRdb's copy holds only in-frame clones and misses some; the assay was immunoSEQ multiplex PCR. The sample shows about 160,000 clones, roughly 93% of them seen only once. The sample taken for sequencing was blood. All receptors come from a man between 18 and 35 years old in good health.

CDR3 residues: CASSYGTTLNTEAFF. DNA for the CDR3: TGTGCCAGCAGTTACGGGACAACCCTTAACACTGAAGCTTTCTTT. The genes are TRBV6-5 and TRBJ1-1; weak D call: TRBD1 (6 bases). The V end lost 2 bases, the J end lost 2 bases, and 12 bases lay between the germline ends. Germline CDR1 MNHEY, CDR2 SVGAGI. There are 15 residues in the CDR3.

The rearrangement uses TRBV19 and TRBJ1-6; 12 nucleotides match TRBD1. V lost 10 bases, J lost 6 bases, and 10 bases stayed unmatched. This CDR3 contains 16 residues. Germline-derived CDR1 and CDR2 are LNHDA and SQIVND (reference sequence). The DNA of the CDR3 is TGTGCCATCAACCGGGACAGGGGGCGTCTTAATTCACCCCTCCACTTT. It is translated as CAINRDRGRLNSPLHF.

The V gene is TRBV29-1, the J gene TRBJ2-7; possibly TRBD1 for D (6 bases). The CDR3 totals 13 residues. Germline-derived CDR1 and CDR2 are SQVTM and ANQGSEA. With 7 bases removed from V and 3 bases from J, the gap between germline ends came to 16 bases. The CDR3 spells CSAGGGTFYEQYF. CDR3 nucleotide sequence: TGCAGCGCCGGAGGTGGGACATTCTACGAGCAGTACTTC.

V gene TRBV9 combines with J gene TRBJ1-1, with 7 bases lining up with TRBD1. Looked up from germline, CDR1 is SGDLS and CDR2 is YYNGEE. Trimming took 6 bases from V and 2 from J; bases not matched to a gene: 13. The CDR3 totals 16 residues. Here the CDR3 DNA reads TGTGCCAGCACCCAACAGGGGACCAGTACAAACACTGAAGCTTTCTTT. Amino acid sequence: CASTQQGTSTNTEAFF. The variable domain in full, completed from reference TRBV9 and TRBJ1-1, reads DSGVTQTPKHLITATGQRVTLRCSPRSGDLSVYWYQQSLDQGLQFLIQYYNGEERAKGNILERFSAQQFPDLHSELNLSSLELGDSALYFCASTQQGTSTNTEAFFGQGTRLTVV.

This rearrangement joins TRBV27 to TRBJ1-2, with unresolved D. Trimming removed 4 bases at V and 5 bases at J, with 14 bases between. Germline CDR1 MNHEY, CDR2 SMNVEV (reference sequence). The CDR3 has 14 residues. Here the CDR3 reads CASSWAGFGYGYTF. CDR3 DNA: TGTGCCAGCAGTTGGGCGGGGTTCGGGTATGGCTACACCTTC.

The chain is built from TRBV2 and TRBJ1-5; possibly TRBD1 for D (5 bases). Per germline, CDR1 SNHLY and CDR2 FYNNEI. This CDR3 has 15 amino acids. V was cut by 6 bases and J by 3 bases, with 15 bases left in between. CDR3 in amino acids: CASRARQNLNQPQHF. The CDR3 bases are TGTGCCAGCAGAGCTAGACAGAATCTCAATCAGCCCCAGCATTTT.

The CDR3 reads CASSQEVAGSTDTQYF. The CDR3 DNA reads as TGTGCCAGCAGCCAAGAGGTGGCGGGCAGCACAGATACGCAGTATTTT. The chain is built from TRBV3-1 (or the pseudogene TRBV3-2) and TRBJ2-3; possible D gene TRBD2, 5 bases. V lost 0 bases and J lost 0, with 10 bases in between. This CDR3 is built from 16 residues. Germline-derived CDR1 and CDR2 are LGHDT and YNNKEL (reference sequence).

This chain uses TRBV7-9 with TRBJ1-2; TRBD1 agrees at 7 bases. The CDR3 is 14 residues long. CDR1 is SEHNR and CDR2 is FQNEAQ in the germline V gene (reference sequence). J lost 3 bases, V lost 4 bases, and 5 bases had no gene match. CDR3: CASSWQGGDYGYTF. DNA for the CDR3: TGTGCCAGCAGCTGGCAGGGGGGAGACTATGGCTACACCTTC.

This chain uses TRBV9 with TRBJ2-1, with D unclear. This CDR3 spans 12 amino acids. The germline CDR1 and CDR2 sequences are SGDLS and YYNGEE. Trimming left V 0 bases short and J 7 bases short, with 5 bases between. DNA of the CDR3: TGTGCCAGCAGCGTAGATGGGAATGAGCAGTTCTTC. It yields the protein CASSVDGNEQFF. The whole variable domain, filled in from reference TRBV9 and TRBJ2-1, reads DSGVTQTPKHLITATGQRVTLRCSPRSGDLSVYWYQQSLDQGLQFLIQYYNGEERAKGNILERFSAQQFPDLHSELNLSSLELGDSALYFCASSVDGNEQFFGPGTRLTVL.

The chain recombines TRBV7-2 with TRBJ2-5, with D hard to call. The CDR3 consists of 13 residues. V dropped 2 bases and J dropped 4 bases, with 8 bases sitting between them. CDR1 and CDR2 (germline): SGHTA, FQGNSA. CDR3 loop: CASSLNFGETQYF. CDR3 bases: TGTGCCAGCAGCTTAAACTTCGGAGAGACCCAGTACTTC.

The genes are TRBV5-1 and TRBJ2-1, with 10 positions matching TRBD2. Germline V gene data show CDR1 as SGHRS and CDR2 as YFSETQ. The V gene end was trimmed by 2 bases and the J gene end by 7 bases; junction bases not matched to a gene: 9. The CDR3 length is 16 residues. The chain's CDR3 is CASSFVSGRAGNEQFF. For the CDR3, the DNA is TGCGCCAGCAGCTTCGTAAGCGGGAGGGCCGGTAATGAGCAGTTCTTC.

The rearrangement uses TRBV6-6 and TRBJ1-2, with TRBD1 matching over 7 bases. The CDR3 has 17 amino acids. The V segment lost 5 bases and the J segment 0 bases; nucleotides outside the gene matches: 12. Germline V lookup: CDR1 MNHNY, CDR2 SVGAGI (reference sequence). CDR3 loop: CASSQTQTGRANYGYTF. Here the CDR3 DNA reads TGTGCCAGCAGTCAAACACAGACAGGGAGAGCTAACTATGGCTACACCTTC.

In the case of this clone: An end of the junction does not agree with germline; a read error may underlie this. V and J are TRBV6-4 and TRBJ2-3, with D unresolved. This CDR3 spans 14 amino acids. Per germline, CDR1 MRHNA and CDR2 SNTAGT. The CDR3 here is CATSLYGDTDTQYF. DNA of the CDR3: TGTGCCACCAGTTTATACGGCGACACAGATACGCAGTATTTT.

This clone appeared a single time. The chain combines TRBV6-5 with TRBJ2-5; D ambiguous. This CDR3 contains 15 residues. Looked up from germline, CDR1 is MNHEY and CDR2 is SVGAGI. Trimming removed 5 bases from V and 3 bases from J, with 16 bases in between. Written as DNA, the CDR3 is TGTGCCAGCAGTCAGACCTTTGGGCCCGAAGAGACCCAGTACTTC. This codes for CASSQTFGPEETQYF.

V and J are TRBV5-4 and TRBJ2-3; perhaps D is TRBD1 or TRBD2 (5 bases each). Trimming took 1 base from V and 2 from J, leaving 11 bases between them. CDR3 length: 15 residues. The germline gives CDR1 SGHNT, CDR2 YYREEE (reference sequence). The chain's CDR3 is CASSLWGFDTDTQYF. The CDR3, as DNA: TGTGCCAGCAGCTTGTGGGGGTTTGACACAGATACGCAGTATTTT.

The chain joins TRBV6-1 to TRBJ1-2; D is unresolved. The length of the CDR3 is 13 residues. Germline values: CDR1 MNHNS, CDR2 SASEGT. The V gene lost 3 bases and the J gene lost 1 base, with 6 bases spanning the gap. CDR3 amino acids: CASSDGFNYGYTF. The CDR3 region has the DNA TGTGCCAGCAGTGACGGGTTTAACTATGGCTACACCTTC.

The chain uses TRBV30 and TRBJ1-2, with D possibly matching TRBD1 (5 bases). The CDR3 is 15 amino acids. V dropped 4 bases and J dropped 6 bases, with 21 bases sitting between them. Looked up from germline, CDR1 is GTSNPN and CDR2 is SVGIG (reference sequence). CDR3 region: CAWNGPGTRGDGYTF. The CDR3 region has the DNA TGTGCCTGGAATGGTCCGGGGACGAGGGGAGATGGCTACACCTTC.

The rearrangement uses TRBV4-1 and TRBJ1-3; no clear D gene. Between the trimmed V and J ends, which lost 0 bases and 0 bases, there was a span of 6 bases. Germline CDR1 and CDR2: MGHRA and YSYEKL. The CDR3 has 15 residues. CDR3 residues: CASSQEWPSGNTIYF. The CDR3 bases are TGCGCCAGCAGCCAAGAATGGCCCTCTGGAAACACCATATATTTT.

The chain joins TRBV5-4 to TRBJ1-5, with no clear D. Trimming left V 3 bases short and J 3 bases short, with 10 bases between. This CDR3 contains 14 residues. In germline, CDR1 is SGHNT, CDR2 YYREEE (reference sequence). CDR3: CASSSDGNNQPQHF. The CDR3 DNA reads TGTGCCAGCAGCTCGGACGGAAACAATCAGCCCCAGCATTTT.

The gene calls are TRBV5-6 and TRBJ2-5; D is unclear. The germline CDR1 and CDR2 sequences are SGHDT and YYEEEE. The CDR3 extends over 11 amino acids. The V and J ends lost 4 bases and 4 bases respectively, with 5 bases between them. The CDR3 DNA sequence: TGTGCCAGCAGCCTGGCAGAGACCCAGTACTTC. The encoded protein is CASSLAETQYF.